The 18 T cell receptor beta chains given below trace back to one sample, sequenced in a study of CD8 T cells in Susac syndrome. The RNA input was about 0.45 to 1 ug, and it was reverse transcribed with random hexamers. In TCRdb, the immunoSEQ multiplex PCR reads were re-called with MiXCR into one record per CDR3 protein. The sample contains about 250,000 distinct CDR3 sequences, 93% of which appear only once. The sequenced sample consisted of CD4+ T cells from PBMCs. These receptors all stem from a human donor with multiple sclerosis.

The chain recombines TRBV4-1 with TRBJ2-7; unclear D gene. The germline CDR1 and CDR2 sequences are MGHRA and YSYEKL. V was cut by 4 bases and J by 5 bases, with 15 bases left in between. This CDR3 region has 14 residues. The CDR3 is CASSRIGPPNEQYF. As DNA, the CDR3 is TGCGCCAGCAGCCGAATAGGACCCCCGAACGAGCAGTACTTC.

V gene TRBV10-3 combines with J gene TRBJ2-1, with D hard to call. V lost 7 bases, J lost 12 bases, and 19 bases lay in between. CDR1 is ENHRY and CDR2 is SYGVKD in the germline V gene. The length of the CDR3 is 13 residues. Here the CDR3 DNA reads TGTGCCATCAACCGGACCCCGGGCTCAGGGCAGTTCTTC. It translates to CAINRTPGSGQFF.

The J gene is TRBJ1-6, the V gene TRBV14; no reliable D call. Germline-derived CDR1 and CDR2 are SGHDN and FVKESK. V was trimmed by 1 base and J by 10 bases, leaving 8 bases between them. The CDR3 sequence is 13 residues long. The CDR3 protein is CASSQVVWSPLHF. The CDR3 bases are TGTGCCAGCAGCCAAGTCGTCTGGTCACCCCTCCACTTT.

In its sample, this clonotype was seen a few times. The chain employs TRBV12-3 or TRBV12-4 and TRBJ2-5; 13 bases line up with TRBD2. This CDR3 spans 15 amino acids. V shed 6 bases and J 4 bases; nucleotides not matched to a gene: 5. The CDR3 protein is CASSPGLAGVETQYF. CDR3 coding DNA: TGTGCCAGCAGCCCCGGACTAGCGGGAGTAGAGACCCAGTACTTC.

CDR3 sequence: CASRGNRGRSNEKLFF. The CDR3, as DNA: TGTGCCAGCAGAGGGAACAGGGGGCGGTCTAATGAAAAACTGTTTTTT. The chain has TRBV28 and TRBJ1-4, with 9 bases lining up with TRBD1. The length of the CDR3 is 16 residues. CDR1 is MDHEN and CDR2 is SYDVKM in the germline V gene. V was pared by 6 bases and J by 3 bases, with 8 bases of the junction left unmatched.

The J gene is TRBJ2-7, the V gene TRBV6-1; D tentatively reads TRBD1 or TRBD2 (6 bases each). CDR1 is MNHNS and CDR2 is SASEGT in the germline V gene. The ends were cut back, 7 bases at V and 6 bases at J, with 19 bases in the middle. The CDR3 length is 14 residues. The CDR3 reads CASTPMLGGGEQYV. DNA of the CDR3: TGTGCCAGCACCCCGATGCTAGGAGGGGGCGAGCAGTACGTC.

The genes are TRBV20-1 and TRBJ1-2, with unresolved D. V lost 2 bases to trimming and J lost 4 bases, with 14 bases between them. Germline lookup yields CDR1 DFQATT and CDR2 SNEGSKA (reference sequence). The CDR3 runs 14 residues. The chain's CDR3 is CSARRTGRSYGYTF. The CDR3 DNA is TGCAGTGCTAGAAGGACGGGGAGAAGCTATGGCTACACCTTC.

The chain recombines TRBV30 with TRBJ1-6; TRBD1 might be the D (5 bases). The CDR3 runs to 14 residues. The V gene lost 0 bases and the J gene lost 7 bases, with 10 bases spanning the gap. Germline V gene lookup returns CDR1 GTSNPN and CDR2 SVGIG (reference sequence). The DNA for the CDR3 is TGTGCCTGGAGTGTTTCCGGACAAAATTCACCCCTCCACTTT. Translated: CAWSVSGQNSPLHF.

This rearrangement joins TRBV5-1 to TRBJ1-1, with TRBD1 as a possible D gene (5 bases). The CDR3 sequence is 16 residues long. Trimming took 0 bases from V and 0 from J, leaving 12 bases between them. CDR1 and CDR2 (germline): SGHRS, YFSETQ. The CDR3 nucleotides are TGCGCCAGCAGCTTGGGAAGGGGTGGAATGAACACTGAAGCTTTCTTT. Its protein is CASSLGRGGMNTEAFF. The variable domain in full, completed from reference TRBV5-1 and TRBJ1-1, reads KAGVTQTPRYLIKTRGQQVTLSCSPISGHRSVSWYQQTPGQGLQFLFEYFSETQRNKGNFPGRFSGRQFSNSRSEMNVSTLELGDSALYLCASSLGRGGMNTEAFFGQGTRLTVV.

V and J are TRBV7-9 and TRBJ1-5; D perhaps matches TRBD1 (6 bases). Germline-derived CDR1 and CDR2 are SEHNR and FQNEAQ (reference sequence). The CDR3 runs 17 residues. V lost 0 bases to trimming and J lost 0 bases, with 12 bases between them. The CDR3 reads CASSLAGQKDSNQPQHF. In nucleotides, the CDR3 is TGTGCCAGCAGCTTAGCCGGACAGAAGGATAGCAATCAGCCCCAGCATTTT.

This chain uses TRBV20-1 with TRBJ1-1; 10 positions match TRBD1. CDR3 length: 15 amino acids. Germline V gene data show CDR1 as DFQATT and CDR2 as SNEGSKA (reference sequence). Unmatched junction bases numbered 9, after V lost 6 bases and J lost 2 bases. The CDR3 is CSAQVGTGVNTEAFF. The CDR3 coding sequence is TGCAGTGCCCAGGTCGGGACAGGGGTAAACACTGAAGCTTTCTTT.

The chain carries TRBV18 and TRBJ2-7; possible D gene TRBD1, 5 bases. The CDR3 has 15 residues. Germline V gene sequence: CDR1 KGHSH, CDR2 LQKENI. Between the trimmed V and J ends, which lost 6 bases and 2 bases, there was a span of 17 bases. The CDR3 sequence is CASSPGQGSAYEQYF. The CDR3 DNA reads as TGTGCCAGCTCCCCCGGGCAGGGAAGCGCCTACGAGCAGTACTTC. The whole variable domain, remainder taken from reference TRBV18 and TRBJ2-7, is NAGVMQNPRHLVRRRGQEARLRCSPMKGHSHVYWYRQLPEEGLKFMVYLQKENIIDESGMPKERFSAEFPKEGPSILRIQQVVRGDSAAYFCASSPGQGSAYEQYFGPGTRLTVT.

The CDR3 reads CASSIGRNAEQFF. DNA for the CDR3: TGTGCCAGTAGTATAGGCCGGAACGCTGAGCAGTTCTTC. The chain joins TRBV19 to TRBJ2-1; D remains ambiguous. The CDR3 extends over 13 amino acids. Germline assignment: CDR1 LNHDA and CDR2 SQIVND (reference sequence). V lost 1 base and J 9 bases, leaving 10 bases between the germline ends.

The rearrangement uses TRBV2 and TRBJ2-7; D might be TRBD1 (6 bases). Trimming cost V 4 bases and J 4 bases, with 8 bases left between them. Germline CDR1 and CDR2: SNHLY and FYNNEI. The CDR3 sequence is 12 residues long. The CDR3 region is CASSGQGYEQYF. The CDR3 bases are TGTGCCAGCAGTGGGCAGGGGTACGAGCAGTACTTC.

The chain links TRBV29-1 to TRBJ2-2, with 9 bases lining up with TRBD1. CDR1 is SQVTM, CDR2 ANQGSEA, per germline. There are 14 residues in the CDR3. The junction had 8 bases not matched to a gene; V was cut back by 7 bases and J by 5 bases. The CDR3 loop is CSATGTGSTGELFF. The CDR3 coding sequence is TGCAGCGCTACCGGGACAGGGTCTACCGGGGAGCTGTTTTTT.

This clonotype showed up just a few times. The chain joins TRBV3-1 to TRBJ1-1; D is perhaps TRBD1 (5 bases). The germline V and J ends were trimmed by 3 bases and 1 base, with 9 bases remaining between them. This CDR3 has 14 residues. CDR1 and CDR2 from the germline V gene are LGHDT and YNNKEL (reference sequence). CDR3 amino acids: CASSQGGSNTEAFF. Written as DNA, the CDR3 is TGTGCCAGCAGCCAGGGGGGGTCGAACACTGAAGCTTTCTTT.

This clonotype was found once. The J gene is TRBJ1-4, the V gene TRBV29-1, with TRBD1 as a possible D gene (5 bases). This CDR3 comprises 12 residues. Between the trimmed V and J ends, which lost 5 bases and 7 bases, there was a span of 11 bases. CDR1 is SQVTM, CDR2 ANQGSEA, per germline. The CDR3 DNA follows: TGCAGCGTTCAACCTGGGGGTGAAAAACTGTTTTTT. Translated, it gives CSVQPGGEKLFF. The whole variable domain, remainder taken from reference TRBV29-1 and TRBJ1-4, is SAVISQKPSRDICQRGTSLTIQCQVDSQVTMMFWYRQQPGQSLTLIATANQGSEATYESGFVIDKFPISRPNLTFSTLTVSNMSPEDSSIYLCSVQPGGEKLFFGSGTQLSVL.

V and J are TRBV28 and TRBJ2-7, with 10 bases aligning to TRBD2. Unmatched junction bases numbered 9, after V lost 4 bases and J lost 0 bases. The germline gives CDR1 MDHEN, CDR2 SYDVKM. This CDR3 region has 17 residues. Written as DNA, the CDR3 is TGTGCCAGCAGTTCCCTCCGGACTAGCGGCTACTCCTACGAGCAGTACTTC. As protein: CASSSLRTSGYSYEQYF.